The 15 T cell receptor beta chains presented below share a single source sample, sequenced in a study of blood T cell repertoires in COVID-19. Generated by immunoSEQ multiplex PCR, the TCRdb table keeps only in-frame clones and is missing some. The sample carries under 300,000 clones, 91% recorded once. The source material was PBMCs or T cells enriched from blood (not recorded which). The receptors shown here come from a human donor in a cohort exposed to, infected with or recovered from COVID-19 (not recorded which). The donor label of this sample is uncertain.

Here the CDR3 reads CASSFQGGQETQYF. In nucleotides, the CDR3 is TGTGCCAGCAGCTTTCAGGGGGGACAAGAGACCCAGTACTTC. The chain carries TRBV7-2 and TRBJ2-5; a possible D gene is TRBD1 (7 bases). The CDR3 is 14 residues long. The V end lost 3 bases, the J end lost 2 bases, and 10 bases lay between the germline ends. CDR1 is SGHTA, CDR2 FQGNSA, per germline.

The gene calls are TRBV12-3 or TRBV12-4 and TRBJ1-1; TRBD1 matches at 8 bases. V was clipped by 3 bases and J by 7 bases; unmatched bases: 4. The CDR3 runs to 13 residues. CDR3 region: CASSLQGASEAFF. The CDR3 bases are TGTGCCAGCAGTTTGCAGGGGGCCAGTGAAGCTTTCTTT.

This chain connects TRBV15 to TRBJ1-1; D may be TRBD1 (6 bases). This CDR3 has 15 residues. The V end was cut by 5 bases, the J end by 1 base, with 14 bases between. Germline CDR1 LNHNV, CDR2 YYDKDF (reference sequence). CDR3 sequence: CATSGRTVENTEAFF. The CDR3 DNA follows: TGTGCCACCAGCGGTCGGACAGTGGAGAACACTGAAGCTTTCTTT.

This sequence joins TRBV6-4 and TRBJ1-5; tentatively, D is TRBD1 (5 bases). The CDR3 is 18 residues long. Germline values: CDR1 MRHNA, CDR2 SNTAGT. Trimming pared 0 bases from V and 3 bases from J, leaving 18 bases between. The CDR3 sequence: CASSDSTETTEYNQPQHF. For the CDR3, the DNA is TGTGCCAGCAGTGACTCGACAGAAACGACGGAATACAATCAGCCCCAGCATTTT.

The chain links TRBV4-2 to TRBJ2-7; D is perhaps TRBD2 (5 bases). Per the germline V gene, CDR1 is LGHNA and CDR2 is YNFKEQ. Trimming removed 0 bases at V and 6 bases at J, with 6 bases between. The CDR3 is made up of 12 amino acids. The CDR3 nucleotides are TGTGCCAGCAGCCAAGATGGGAGCGAGCAGTACTTC. This gives the protein CASSQDGSEQYF.

The rearrangement links TRBV15 to TRBJ1-1; D ambiguous. Germline lookup yields CDR1 LNHNV and CDR2 YYDKDF (reference sequence). This CDR3 has 16 amino acids. Trimming left V 3 bases short and J 1 base short, with 15 bases between. The CDR3 nucleotides read TGTGCCACCAGCAGCTCGCATCCGTCCAGGAACACTGAAGCTTTCTTT. Translation gives CATSSSHPSRNTEAFF.

This clone was seen only a few times. The DNA of the CDR3 is TGTGCCAGCAGCCTGCGACAGGAGATGAACACTGAAGCTTTCTTT. It translates to CASSLRQEMNTEAFF. The rearrangement links TRBV11-2 to TRBJ1-1; tentative D call: TRBD1 (6 bases). V was trimmed by 5 bases and J by 0 bases, leaving 13 bases between them. The CDR3 has 15 amino acids. CDR1 SGHAT and CDR2 FQNNGV come from the germline V gene.

The chain combines TRBV10-3 with TRBJ2-3, with D perhaps matching TRBD1 (7 bases). V lost 4 bases, J lost 4 bases, and 12 bases lay in between. The CDR3 consists of 14 residues. CDR1 and CDR2 (germline): ENHRY, SYGVKD. The CDR3 DNA reads TGTGCCATCAGTGGCGGCAGGGGGGCAGATACGCAGTATTTT. Residues: CAISGGRGADTQYF.

The chain recombines TRBV3-1 (or the pseudogene TRBV3-2) with TRBJ2-1; tentatively, D is TRBD1 (6 bases). CDR3 length: 14 residues. Trimming took 5 bases from V and 15 from J, leaving 23 bases between them. The germline V gene has CDR1 LGHDT and CDR2 YNNKEL (reference sequence). The CDR3 protein is CASSLSNGQLRPFF. The CDR3 DNA follows: TGTGCCAGCAGCTTATCCAATGGACAGTTGAGACCGTTCTTC.

In DNA form, the CDR3 reads TGCAGCGTTCCCGGGACAGGGGAGGACTACACCTTC. Translating it yields CSVPGTGEDYTF. This chain connects TRBV29-1 to TRBJ1-2, with 10 bases lining up with TRBD1. CDR1 and CDR2 from the germline V gene are SQVTM and ANQGSEA. The CDR3 loop spans 12 amino acids. The V segment lost 5 bases and the J segment 10 bases; nucleotides outside the gene matches: 7.

This CDR3 reads CASSFDRGQGYTF. The DNA for the CDR3 is TGTGCCAGCAGTTTCGACAGGGGGCAAGGCTACACCTTC. The chain employs TRBV12-3 or TRBV12-4 and TRBJ1-2, with 10 bases that match TRBD1. J lost 8 bases, V lost 3 bases, and 3 bases had no gene match. The CDR3 is 13 amino acids.

The J gene is TRBJ2-3, the V gene TRBV29-1; no clear D. V was clipped by 7 bases and J by 4 bases, with 6 bases between them. Germline V lookup: CDR1 SQVTM, CDR2 ANQGSEA. This CDR3 has 10 amino acids. The CDR3 DNA follows: TGCAGCGGGCTTGCAGATACGCAGTATTTT. It is translated as CSGLADTQYF.

This chain connects TRBV7-9 to TRBJ1-4; D unresolved. Trimming removed 5 bases from V and 8 bases from J, with 15 bases in between. This CDR3 is built from 14 residues. In germline, CDR1 is SEHNR, CDR2 FQNEAQ (reference sequence). The CDR3: CASSVAGYTEKLFF. The CDR3 bases are TGTGCCAGCAGCGTCGCGGGCTACACCGAAAAACTGTTTTTT.

This clone appeared a single time. The V and J genes are TRBV19 and TRBJ1-1; 7 bases are shared with TRBD1. J was trimmed by 2 bases and V by 3 bases; bases with no gene match: 6. The CDR3 spans 15 residues. Germline V gene sequence: CDR1 LNHDA, CDR2 SQIVND (reference sequence). This CDR3 reads CASSIGTAGNTEAFF. The CDR3 nucleotides read TGTGCCAGTAGTATTGGGACAGCCGGTAACACTGAAGCTTTCTTT.

The chain employs TRBV6-5 and TRBJ1-5, with D tentatively TRBD1 (5 bases). Germline V gives CDR1 MNHEY, CDR2 SVGAGI. V was trimmed by 0 bases and J by 6 bases, leaving 12 bases between them. The CDR3 is 15 residues long. CDR3 residues: CASSYSGQGGQPQHF. The CDR3 region has the DNA TGTGCCAGCAGTTACTCGGGTCAGGGCGGTCAGCCCCAGCATTTT.